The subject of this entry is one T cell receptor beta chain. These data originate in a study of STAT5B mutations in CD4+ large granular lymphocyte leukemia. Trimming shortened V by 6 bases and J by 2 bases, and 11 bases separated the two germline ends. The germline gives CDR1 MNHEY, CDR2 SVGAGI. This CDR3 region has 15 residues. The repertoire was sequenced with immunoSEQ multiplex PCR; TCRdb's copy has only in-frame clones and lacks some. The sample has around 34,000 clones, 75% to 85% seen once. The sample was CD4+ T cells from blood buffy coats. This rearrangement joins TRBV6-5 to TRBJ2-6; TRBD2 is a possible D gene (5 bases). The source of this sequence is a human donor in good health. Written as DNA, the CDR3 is TGTGCCAGCAGGCGGGCCTCGGCTGGGGCCAACGTCCTGACTTTC. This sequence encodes CASRRASAGANVLTF.